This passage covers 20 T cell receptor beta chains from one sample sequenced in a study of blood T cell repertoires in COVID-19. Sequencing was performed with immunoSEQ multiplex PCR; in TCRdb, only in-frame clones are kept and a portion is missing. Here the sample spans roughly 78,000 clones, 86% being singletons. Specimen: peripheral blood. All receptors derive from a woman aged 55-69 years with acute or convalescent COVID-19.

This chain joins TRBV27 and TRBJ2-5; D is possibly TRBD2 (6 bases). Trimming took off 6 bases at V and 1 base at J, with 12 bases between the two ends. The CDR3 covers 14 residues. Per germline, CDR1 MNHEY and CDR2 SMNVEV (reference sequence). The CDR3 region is CASSSRDFQETQYF. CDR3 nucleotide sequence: TGTGCCAGCAGCTCCCGGGACTTCCAAGAGACCCAGTACTTC.

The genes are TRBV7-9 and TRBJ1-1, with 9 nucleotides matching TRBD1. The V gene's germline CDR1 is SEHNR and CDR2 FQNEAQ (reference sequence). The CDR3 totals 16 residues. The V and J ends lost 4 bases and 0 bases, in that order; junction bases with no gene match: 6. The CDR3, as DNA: TGTGCCAGCAGCTCCGGGACAGGGATTTTGAACACTGAAGCTTTCTTT. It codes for CASSSGTGILNTEAFF.

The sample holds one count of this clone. The CDR3: CATSGDRGDTQYF. In DNA, the CDR3 is TGTGCCACCAGTGGGGACAGGGGAGATACGCAGTATTTT. J is TRBJ2-3 and V is TRBV24-1, with 10 bases identical to TRBD1. V lost 5 bases, J lost 5 bases, and 0 bases stayed unmatched. CDR3 size: 13 residues. The germline V gene encodes CDR1 KGHDR and CDR2 SFDVKD.

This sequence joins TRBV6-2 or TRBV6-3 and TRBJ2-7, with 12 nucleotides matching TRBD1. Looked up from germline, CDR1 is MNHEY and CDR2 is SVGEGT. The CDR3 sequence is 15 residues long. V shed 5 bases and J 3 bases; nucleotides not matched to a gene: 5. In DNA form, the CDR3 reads TGTGCCAGCAGTCGGGACAGGGGGCAAGACTACGAGCAGTACTTC. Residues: CASSRDRGQDYEQYF.

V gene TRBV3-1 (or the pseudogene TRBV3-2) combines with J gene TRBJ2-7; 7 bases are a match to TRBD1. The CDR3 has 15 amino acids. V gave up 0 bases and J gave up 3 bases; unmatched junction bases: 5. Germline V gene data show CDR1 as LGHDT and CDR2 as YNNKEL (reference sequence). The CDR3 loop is CASSQDPGQFYEQYF. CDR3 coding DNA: TGTGCCAGCAGCCAAGATCCGGGACAGTTCTACGAGCAGTACTTC.

The CDR3 coding sequence is TGTGCCAGCAGTTGGGGGACAGGGAGCTACAATGAGCAGTTCTTC. Translated: CASSWGTGSYNEQFF. This chain uses TRBV6-5 with TRBJ2-1, with 9 bases that match TRBD1. After removal of 4 bases from V and 3 bases from J, the junction contained 4 bases not matched to a gene. This CDR3 is built from 15 residues. Germline lookup yields CDR1 MNHEY and CDR2 SVGAGI.

The chain's CDR3 is CAITRTGADTGELFF. CDR3 sequence (DNA): TGTGCCATCACCCGGACAGGGGCGGACACCGGGGAGCTGTTTTTT. J is TRBJ2-2 and V is TRBV10-3; 9 bases align to TRBD1. From germline, CDR1 is ENHRY and CDR2 SYGVKD. Unmatched junction bases numbered 6, after V lost 7 bases and J lost 3 bases. CDR3 length: 15 amino acids.

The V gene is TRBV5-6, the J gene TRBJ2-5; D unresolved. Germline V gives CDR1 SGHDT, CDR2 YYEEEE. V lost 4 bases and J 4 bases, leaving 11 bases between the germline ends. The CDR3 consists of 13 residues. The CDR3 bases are TGTGCCAGCAGCCCTCCCCCCGGAGAGACCCAGTACTTC. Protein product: CASSPPPGETQYF.

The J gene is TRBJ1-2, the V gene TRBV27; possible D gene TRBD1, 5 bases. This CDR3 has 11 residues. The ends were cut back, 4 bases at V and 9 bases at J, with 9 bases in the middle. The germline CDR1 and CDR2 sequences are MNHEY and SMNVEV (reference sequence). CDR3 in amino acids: CASSSRDSYTF. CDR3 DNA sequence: TGTGCCAGCAGTTCCAGGGATAGCTACACCTTC.

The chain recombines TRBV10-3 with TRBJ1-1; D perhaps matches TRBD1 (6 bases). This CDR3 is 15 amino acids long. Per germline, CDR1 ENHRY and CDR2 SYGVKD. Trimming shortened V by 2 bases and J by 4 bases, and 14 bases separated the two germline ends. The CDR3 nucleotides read TGTGCCATCAGTGAGGAATATGTGGGGGCCACTGAAGCTTTCTTT. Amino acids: CAISEEYVGATEAFF.

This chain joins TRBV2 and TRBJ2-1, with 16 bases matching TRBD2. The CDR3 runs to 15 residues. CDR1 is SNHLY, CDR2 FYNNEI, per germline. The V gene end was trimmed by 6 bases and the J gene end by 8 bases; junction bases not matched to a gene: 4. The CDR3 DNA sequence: TGTGCCAGCAGGGGGGGACTAGCGGGAGGGTATGAGCAGTTCTTC. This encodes CASRGGLAGGYEQFF.

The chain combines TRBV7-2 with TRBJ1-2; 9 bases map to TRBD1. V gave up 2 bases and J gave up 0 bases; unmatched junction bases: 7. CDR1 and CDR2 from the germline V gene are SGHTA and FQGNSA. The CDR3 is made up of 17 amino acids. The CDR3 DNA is TGTGCCAGCAGCTTAATGACAGGGGGGTTAGCTAACTATGGCTACACCTTC. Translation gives CASSLMTGGLANYGYTF.

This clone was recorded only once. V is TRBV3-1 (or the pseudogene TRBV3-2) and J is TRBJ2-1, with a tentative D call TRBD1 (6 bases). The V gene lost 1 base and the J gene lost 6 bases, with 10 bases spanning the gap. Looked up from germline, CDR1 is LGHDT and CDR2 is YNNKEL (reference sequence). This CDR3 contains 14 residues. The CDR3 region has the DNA TGTGCCAGCAGCCAAGGACAGGTAGGCAATGAGCAGTTCTTC. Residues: CASSQGQVGNEQFF.

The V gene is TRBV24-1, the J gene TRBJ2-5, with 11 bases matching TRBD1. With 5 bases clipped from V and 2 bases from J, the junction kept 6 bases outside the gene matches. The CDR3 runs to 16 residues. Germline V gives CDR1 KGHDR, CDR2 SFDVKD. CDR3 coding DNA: TGTGCCACCAGTGTCGGCGGGACAGGGGGGCAAGAGACCCAGTACTTC. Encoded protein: CATSVGGTGGQETQYF.

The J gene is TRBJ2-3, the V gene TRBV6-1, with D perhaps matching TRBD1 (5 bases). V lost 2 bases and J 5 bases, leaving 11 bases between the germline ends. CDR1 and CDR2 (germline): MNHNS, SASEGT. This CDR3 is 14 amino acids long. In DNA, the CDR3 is TGTGCCAGCAGTGAAAGGGGTTTTGGAGATACGCAGTATTTT. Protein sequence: CASSERGFGDTQYF.

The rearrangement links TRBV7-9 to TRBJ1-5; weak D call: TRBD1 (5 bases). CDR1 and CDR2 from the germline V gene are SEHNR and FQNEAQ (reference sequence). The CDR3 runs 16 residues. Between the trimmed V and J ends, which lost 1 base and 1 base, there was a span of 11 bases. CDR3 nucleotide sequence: TGTGCCAGCAGCTTAGGGGGGGGAAGGAGCAATCAGCCCCAGCATTTT. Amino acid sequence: CASSLGGGRSNQPQHF.

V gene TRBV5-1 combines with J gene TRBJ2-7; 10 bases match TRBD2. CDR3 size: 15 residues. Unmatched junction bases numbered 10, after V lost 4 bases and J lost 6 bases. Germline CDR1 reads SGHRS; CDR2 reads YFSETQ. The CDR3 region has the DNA TGCGCCAGCAGCCTCCTAGCGGGAGAGGGCGGCGAGCAGTACTTC. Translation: CASSLLAGEGGEQYF.

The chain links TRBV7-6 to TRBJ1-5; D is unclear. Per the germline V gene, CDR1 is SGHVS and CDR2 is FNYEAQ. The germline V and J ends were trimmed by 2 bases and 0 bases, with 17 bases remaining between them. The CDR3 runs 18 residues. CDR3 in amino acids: CASSLTPGGPDSNQPQHF. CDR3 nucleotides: TGTGCCAGCAGCTTAACCCCCGGAGGGCCAGATAGCAATCAGCCCCAGCATTTT.

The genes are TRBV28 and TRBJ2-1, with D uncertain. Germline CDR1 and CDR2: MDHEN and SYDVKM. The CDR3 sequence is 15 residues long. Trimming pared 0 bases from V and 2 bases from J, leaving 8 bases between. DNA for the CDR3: TGTGCCAGCAGTTTATGGCAGGCCCCCTACAATGAGCAGTTCTTC. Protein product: CASSLWQAPYNEQFF.

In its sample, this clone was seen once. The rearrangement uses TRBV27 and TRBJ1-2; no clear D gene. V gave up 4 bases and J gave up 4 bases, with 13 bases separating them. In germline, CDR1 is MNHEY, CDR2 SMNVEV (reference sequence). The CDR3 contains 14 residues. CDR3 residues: CASSSKGAVYGYTF. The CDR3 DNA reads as TGTGCCAGCAGTTCGAAAGGAGCAGTCTATGGCTACACCTTC.